This T cell receptor (beta chain) originates from a study of blood T cell repertoires in COVID-19. For the study at large: T cells, B-cell-depleted T cells, or PBMCs provided the cDNA or gDNA that served as material.

Original handling: Reference gene primers were amplified, and this amplification served to estimate nucleated cell counts. Repertoires were generated with immunoSEQ multiplex PCR, while TCRdb's copy carries only in-frame clones and drops some. V and J calls and clone size are as listed in that table; D and trimming were resolved from the DNA. The data hold over 250,000 clones, with about 86% observed a single time. Those enrolled in Seattle joined during active infection and were followed longitudinally afterward. CDR1 is SNHLY, CDR2 FYNNEI, per germline. V was pared by 7 bases and J by 3 bases, with 12 bases between. The CDR3 extends over 13 amino acids.

The origin of this receptor is a woman between 65 and 79 years old with COVID-19, enrolled during active disease. The rearrangement uses TRBV2 and TRBJ1-1; D gene ambiguous. Sequenced sample: peripheral blood. DNA for the CDR3: TGTGCCAGCACTGAGTGGGGAGACACTGAAGCTTTCTTT. This codes for CASTEWGDTEAFF.